The clone carrying this T cell receptor (beta chain) was observed a single time. For recovered donors of Cohort 3, there were two negative PCRs, clearance, or symptom resolution. The data were obtained in a study of blood T cell repertoires in COVID-19. Across the study: There were acute and convalescent COVID-19 samples, and they came from the United States, Italy and Spain.

From germline, CDR1 is MNHEY and CDR2 SMNVEV (reference sequence). Trimming took off 1 base at V and 3 bases at J, with 10 bases between the two ends. CDR3 size: 15 residues. Authors' processing steps: Nucleated cell counts were estimated from reference gene primer amplification. Profiled with immunoSEQ multiplex PCR; TCRdb holds only in-frame clones, not every one. V, J and clone size derive from that table, while D and trimming were established from the DNA sequence. The sample holds roughly 200,000 clones; roughly 85% are singletons and the top ten take 6.2%. This sequence joins TRBV27 and TRBJ1-5; D possibly corresponds to TRBD1 (5 bases). The TCR was taken from a man aged 35 to 55 who had recovered from COVID-19. The sequenced sample was PBMCs or T cells enriched from blood (not recorded which). CDR3 bases: TGTGCCAGCAGTTTATTCGCGGGGCTCAATCAGCCCCAGCATTTT. It is translated as CASSLFAGLNQPQHF.